One sample yielded the 28 T cell receptor beta chains listed below, sequenced in a study of regulatory T cells in long-lasting Graves disease. In building TCR beta libraries, iRepertoire HTBI primers were used together with Arm-PCR of CDR3 regions. One entry per CDR3 protein results from TCRdb running MiXCR on the multiplex PCR reads. Here the sample spans over 650,000 distinct CDR3 sequences, 25% to 35% being singletons. Time point noted: persistent/refractory GD, antithyroid drugs over 5 years with positive TRAb. With RNA extracted from PBMCs as input, the TCR library was made. The sample consisted of peripheral blood mononuclear cells (PBMCs), taken when the disease was refractory, from a patient treated with antithyroid drugs. The receptors derive from a female donor with Graves disease.

Points on this clonotype: Because it lacks the conserved phenylalanine or tryptophan at the end, this CDR3 is likely a read error. Here the CDR3 reads CASSLETAKETQYL. The DNA for the CDR3 is TGTGCCAGCAGCTTAGAGACAGCCAAAGAGACCCAGTACCTC. This sequence joins TRBV7-2 and TRBJ2-5, with D perhaps matching TRBD1 (5 bases). CDR1 SGHTA and CDR2 FQGNSA come from the germline V gene. This CDR3 spans 14 amino acids. Deletions cut 1 base from V and 3 bases from J, with 9 bases between.

The V gene is TRBV30, the J gene TRBJ2-5; no clear D. Trimming pared 5 bases from V and 4 bases from J, leaving 8 bases between. The germline V gene has CDR1 GTSNPN and CDR2 SVGIG (reference sequence). There are 11 residues in the CDR3. The CDR3 sequence is CAWSAGETQYF. DNA for the CDR3: TGTGCCTGGTCGGCAGGAGAGACCCAGTACTTC. The variable domain in full, completed from reference TRBV30 and TRBJ2-5, reads SQTIHQWPATLVQPVGSPLSLECTVEGTSNPNLYWYRQAAGRGLQLLFYSVGIGQISSEVPQNLSASRPQDRQFILSSKKLLLSDSGFYLCAWSAGETQYFGPGTRLLVL.

The chain recombines TRBV10-2 with TRBJ2-5; 8 bases agree with TRBD2. The CDR3 consists of 14 residues. With V trimmed by 6 bases and J by 5 bases, 8 bases remained unmatched. Germline values: CDR1 WSHSY, CDR2 SAAADI. The CDR3 nucleotides read TGCGCCAGCAGGCCGGGACTAGAGAGGGAGACCCAGTACTTC. This gives the protein CASRPGLERETQYF.

The gene calls are TRBV15 and TRBJ1-4; D is unclear. This CDR3 region has 18 residues. Germline CDR1 LNHNV, CDR2 YYDKDF (reference sequence). The ends were cut back, 2 bases at V and 1 base at J, with 17 bases in the middle. CDR3: CATSRLTQDGRTNEKLFF. The CDR3 DNA follows: TGTGCCACCAGCAGACTTACCCAGGACGGAAGAACTAATGAAAAACTGTTTTTT. The variable domain in full, completed from reference TRBV15 and TRBJ1-4, reads DAMVIQNPRYQVTQFGKPVTLSCSQTLNHNVMYWYQQKSSQAPKLLFHYYDKDFNNEADTPDNFQSRRPNTSFCFLDIRSPGLGDTAMYLCATSRLTQDGRTNEKLFFGSGTQLSVL.

This clonotype occurred a few times. CDR3 nucleotides: TGTGCCACCAGTGAAAGCACCTCAGGGACCAATCAGCCCCAGCATTTT. Encoded protein: CATSESTSGTNQPQHF. The chain recombines TRBV24-1 with TRBJ1-5, with a tentative D call TRBD1 (5 bases). This CDR3 spans 16 amino acids. In germline, CDR1 is KGHDR, CDR2 SFDVKD. The V end lost 4 bases, the J end lost 3 bases, and 15 bases lay between the germline ends.

This clonotype was seen more than once but under ten times. The CDR3, as DNA: TGCAGTGCTAGAGCGGTCCAGGTGGGGGGGGGTGATGGCTACACCTTC. This gives the protein CSARAVQVGGGDGYTF. The rearrangement links TRBV20-1 to TRBJ1-2; D possibly corresponds to TRBD1 (5 bases). The germline V gene has CDR1 DFQATT and CDR2 SNEGSKA (reference sequence). The CDR3 is 16 amino acids. Trimming pared 1 base from V and 6 bases from J, leaving 21 bases between.

This rearrangement joins TRBV7-3 to TRBJ2-7; D call uncertain. Germline lookup yields CDR1 SGHTA and CDR2 FQGTGA. V gave up 3 bases and J gave up 1 base, with 13 bases separating them. CDR3 length: 15 amino acids. CDR3 coding DNA: TGTGCCAGCAGCTTGGACGTAGGACCTTCCTACGAGCAGTACTTC. Its translation is CASSLDVGPSYEQYF. The variable domain in full, completed from reference TRBV7-3 and TRBJ2-7, reads GAGVSQTPSNKVTEKGKYVELRCDPISGHTALYWYRQSLGQGPEFLIYFQGTGAADDSGLPNDRFFAVRPEGSVSTLKIQRTERGDSAVYLCASSLDVGPSYEQYFGPGTRLTVT.

The sample holds a few counts of this clonotype. The chain uses TRBV24-1 and TRBJ1-2; TRBD1 matches at 9 bases. CDR3 length: 12 amino acids. With 7 bases clipped from V and 4 bases from J, the junction kept 0 bases outside the gene matches. Germline CDR1 and CDR2: KGHDR and SFDVKD. As DNA, the CDR3 is TGTGCCACCAGGGACAGGGGCTATGGCTACACCTTC. Translated: CATRDRGYGYTF.

The rearrangement links TRBV27 to TRBJ1-6; no definite D call. The CDR3 extends over 17 amino acids. The ends were cut back, 1 base at V and 7 bases at J, with 17 bases in the middle. Germline lookup yields CDR1 MNHEY and CDR2 SMNVEV (reference sequence). The CDR3 here is CASSLLGVGWENSPLHF. The DNA of the CDR3 is TGTGCCAGCAGTTTATTGGGAGTCGGGTGGGAAAATTCACCCCTCCACTTT.

V gene TRBV5-5 combines with J gene TRBJ2-7; D remains ambiguous. Germline assignment: CDR1 SGHKS and CDR2 YYEKEE (reference sequence). The CDR3 sequence is 17 residues long. V lost 4 bases, J lost 0 bases, and 20 bases lay in between. The CDR3 sequence: CASSMGNSLVSSYEQYF. CDR3 bases: TGTGCCAGCAGCATGGGGAACTCGCTCGTGAGCTCCTACGAGCAGTACTTC.

This clonotype was detected many times. The chain carries TRBV29-1 and TRBJ1-2; no clear D. V was shortened by 4 bases and J by 2 bases, with 8 bases between the two germline ends. This CDR3 is 12 amino acids long. Germline CDR1 is SQVTM and CDR2 is ANQGSEA. The CDR3 loop reads CSVAPGNYGYTF. The CDR3 nucleotides are TGCAGCGTTGCTCCAGGAAACTATGGCTACACCTTC.

The chain links TRBV5-1 to TRBJ1-6; D is unresolved. The ends were cut back, 4 bases at V and 7 bases at J, with 12 bases in the middle. The CDR3 is 14 residues long. Looked up from germline, CDR1 is SGHRS and CDR2 is YFSETQ. CDR3 in DNA: TGCGCCAGCAGCGAGACCGTAGGGAATTCACCCCTCCACTTT. Encoded protein: CASSETVGNSPLHF.

This clonotype was seen repeatedly, ten times or more. The chain carries TRBV12-3 or TRBV12-4 and TRBJ2-7, with 7 nucleotides matching TRBD1. This CDR3 has 11 amino acids. V shed 6 bases and J 5 bases; nucleotides not matched to a gene: 1. CDR3 in DNA: TGTGCCAGCAGCCAGGGGGACGAGCAGTACTTC. It encodes CASSQGDEQYF.

In its sample, this clonotype was seen a few times. V gene TRBV12-3 or TRBV12-4 combines with J gene TRBJ1-6; a weak D match, TRBD1 (6 bases). The V and J ends lost 6 bases and 7 bases respectively, with 13 bases between them. The CDR3 runs to 14 residues. The CDR3 DNA reads as TGTGCCAGCAGACTAGGGGGGGTGAATTCACCCCTCCACTTT. This translates into CASRLGGVNSPLHF.

This clonotype was observed a handful of times. V gene TRBV25-1 combines with J gene TRBJ2-5; tentatively, D is TRBD1 (5 bases). Germline loops: CDR1 MGHDK, CDR2 SYGVNS. The CDR3 covers 12 residues. Trimming took off 5 bases at V and 9 bases at J, with 13 bases between the two ends. CDR3 residues: CASSIGQGAQYF. The CDR3 DNA reads TGTGCCAGCAGTATAGGTCAAGGGGCCCAGTACTTC.

The chain couples TRBV12-3 or TRBV12-4 to TRBJ2-2; 11 nucleotides align to TRBD2. V trimming: 7 bases; J trimming: 8 bases; junction bases outside the gene matches: 9. CDR3 length: 15 residues. The chain's CDR3 is CASTGVAGGFGELFF. CDR3 bases: TGTGCCAGCACCGGAGTAGCGGGAGGGTTTGGGGAGCTGTTTTTT.

Regarding this clonotype: This may arise from a read error, as a much more abundant clone is one base away. J is TRBJ1-2 and V is TRBV16; D possibly corresponds to TRBD1 (5 bases). From germline, CDR1 is KGHSY and CDR2 FQNENV. The CDR3 totals 14 residues. This CDR3 is CTSTPDRPNYGYTF. CDR3 DNA: TGTACCAGCACCCCAGACAGACCGAACTATGGCTACACCTTC.

Here the CDR3 DNA reads TGTGCCAGCAGTCTGCCGTCCAGTGGCGGGGAGCTGTTTTTT. Translation: CASSLPSSGGELFF. The chain joins TRBV6-1 to TRBJ2-2; the D is unclear. V was clipped by 5 bases and J by 7 bases, with 14 bases between them. The CDR3 covers 14 residues. From germline, CDR1 is MNHNS and CDR2 SASEGT.

The V call is TRBV27, the J call TRBJ1-5, with 7 bases that match TRBD1. Germline CDR1 is MNHEY and CDR2 is SMNVEV (reference sequence). The CDR3 length is 13 residues. Trimming cost V 8 bases and J 3 bases; bases outside gene matches: 4. In DNA, the CDR3 is TGTGCCAGCGGGACAGCCCTCAATCAGCCCCAGCATTTT. Translated: CASGTALNQPQHF.

This chain uses TRBV5-4 with TRBJ1-2; 9 positions agree with TRBD1. The CDR3 is made up of 15 amino acids. Trimming cost V 4 bases and J 3 bases; bases outside gene matches: 7. Per germline, CDR1 SGHNT and CDR2 YYREEE (reference sequence). CDR3 loop: CASSKWTGVDYGYTF. CDR3 DNA sequence: TGTGCCAGCAGCAAATGGACAGGGGTGGACTATGGCTACACCTTC.

V usage is TRBV7-2 and J usage is TRBJ1-1; D is unresolved. CDR3 length: 15 amino acids. The V gene's germline CDR1 is SGHTA and CDR2 FQGNSA. V was trimmed by 0 bases and J by 0 bases, leaving 8 bases between them. CDR3 DNA sequence: TGTGCCAGCAGCTTAGCTAACAGTATGAACACTGAAGCTTTCTTT. The encoded protein is CASSLANSMNTEAFF.

The chain couples TRBV27 to TRBJ1-2; the match to TRBD1 covers 7 bases. Germline V gene sequence: CDR1 MNHEY, CDR2 SMNVEV (reference sequence). V lost 3 bases to trimming and J lost 4 bases; unmatched junction nucleotides: 8. The CDR3 runs 15 residues. CDR3 sequence: CASSLAQGEIYGYTF. The CDR3 nucleotides read TGTGCCAGCAGTTTGGCTCAGGGGGAAATCTATGGCTACACCTTC.

The chain combines TRBV30 with TRBJ1-2; TRBD1 is a possible D gene (5 bases). Germline values: CDR1 GTSNPN, CDR2 SVGIG (reference sequence). The V gene lost 0 bases and the J gene lost 9 bases, with 14 bases spanning the gap. CDR3 length equals 13 residues. The CDR3 DNA sequence: TGTGCCTGGAGTGTACTCGGGGGTTCAAGCTACACCTTC. Protein sequence: CAWSVLGGSSYTF.

The chain joins TRBV7-3 to TRBJ1-3; D is ambiguous. Germline V gene sequence: CDR1 SGHTA, CDR2 FQGTGA. The V end lost 2 bases, the J end lost 0 bases, and 8 bases lay between the germline ends. There are 15 residues in the CDR3. Written as DNA, the CDR3 is TGTGCCAGCAGCTTAGACGGGGACTCTGGAAACACCATATATTTT. Translated: CASSLDGDSGNTIYF. The full variable domain, its missing parts supplied by reference TRBV7-3 and TRBJ1-3, is GAGVSQTPSNKVTEKGKYVELRCDPISGHTALYWYRQSLGQGPEFLIYFQGTGAADDSGLPNDRFFAVRPEGSVSTLKIQRTERGDSAVYLCASSLDGDSGNTIYFGEGSWLTVV.

Regarding this clonotype: Its ends do not fully match the called genes, so a read error is possible. This rearrangement joins TRBV12-3 or TRBV12-4 to TRBJ1-3; no reliable D call. This CDR3 is 10 amino acids long. In nucleotides, the CDR3 is TGTGCCAGCAGGGGAATCACCATATATTTT. This sequence encodes CASRGITIYF.

This clonotype has just a few counts. The rearrangement links TRBV9 to TRBJ2-7; 12 bases line up with TRBD2. V dropped 1 base and J dropped 2; count of bases not matched to a gene: 1. The CDR3 has 15 amino acids. CDR1 and CDR2 (germline): SGDLS, YYNGEE. CDR3 DNA sequence: TGTGCCAGCAGCGTATCTAGCGGGAGGGCCTACGAGCAGTACTTC. Translating gives CASSVSSGRAYEQYF.

Note on this clonotype: A much larger clone lies one base from this, so it may be a read error. This sequence joins TRBV12-3 or TRBV12-4 and TRBJ1-1, with a tentative D call TRBD1 (6 bases). The length of the CDR3 is 17 residues. V shed 3 bases and J shed 5 bases, with 22 bases lying between them. The DNA of the CDR3 is TGTGCCAGCAGTTTTTGGGTCAGGGGTTCGGGGGGGACTGAAGCTTTCTTT. Translation gives CASSFWVRGSGGTEAFF.

In its sample, this clonotype was seen a few times. This sequence joins TRBV18 and TRBJ1-4, with D hard to call. CDR1 KGHSH and CDR2 LQKENI come from the germline V gene. The CDR3 consists of 15 residues. V was trimmed by 2 bases and J by 0 bases, leaving 7 bases between them. This CDR3 is CASSPMGTTNEKLFF. The CDR3 DNA follows: TGTGCCAGCTCACCAATGGGGACAACTAATGAAAAACTGTTTTTT.